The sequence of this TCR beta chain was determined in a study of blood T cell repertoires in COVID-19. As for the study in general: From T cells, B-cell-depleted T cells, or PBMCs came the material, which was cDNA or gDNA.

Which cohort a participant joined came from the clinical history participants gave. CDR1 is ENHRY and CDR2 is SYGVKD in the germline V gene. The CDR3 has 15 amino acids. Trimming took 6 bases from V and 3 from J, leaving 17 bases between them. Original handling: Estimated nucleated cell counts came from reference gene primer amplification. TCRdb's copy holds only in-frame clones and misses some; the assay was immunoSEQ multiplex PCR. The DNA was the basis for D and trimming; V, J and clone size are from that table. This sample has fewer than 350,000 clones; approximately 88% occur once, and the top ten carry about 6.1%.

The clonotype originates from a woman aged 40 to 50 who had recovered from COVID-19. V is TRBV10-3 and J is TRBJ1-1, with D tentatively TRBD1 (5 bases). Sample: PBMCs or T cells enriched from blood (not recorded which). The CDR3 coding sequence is TGTGCCATCAGCGAACTCCGAGGGGAGGACACTGAAGCTTTCTTT. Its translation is CAISELRGEDTEAFF.